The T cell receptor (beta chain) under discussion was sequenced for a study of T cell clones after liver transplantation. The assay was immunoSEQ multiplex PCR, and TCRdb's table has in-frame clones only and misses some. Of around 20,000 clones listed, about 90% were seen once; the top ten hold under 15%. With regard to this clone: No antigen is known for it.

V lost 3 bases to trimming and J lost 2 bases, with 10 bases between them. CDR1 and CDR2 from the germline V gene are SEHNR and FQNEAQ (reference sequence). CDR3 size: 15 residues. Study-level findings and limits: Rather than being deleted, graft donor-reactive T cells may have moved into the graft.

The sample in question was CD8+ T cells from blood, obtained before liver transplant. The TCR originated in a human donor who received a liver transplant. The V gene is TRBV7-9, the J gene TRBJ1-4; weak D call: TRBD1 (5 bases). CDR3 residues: CASSFRGLTNEKLFF. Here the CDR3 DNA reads TGTGCCAGCAGCTTTAGGGGACTTACTAATGAAAAACTGTTTTTT.